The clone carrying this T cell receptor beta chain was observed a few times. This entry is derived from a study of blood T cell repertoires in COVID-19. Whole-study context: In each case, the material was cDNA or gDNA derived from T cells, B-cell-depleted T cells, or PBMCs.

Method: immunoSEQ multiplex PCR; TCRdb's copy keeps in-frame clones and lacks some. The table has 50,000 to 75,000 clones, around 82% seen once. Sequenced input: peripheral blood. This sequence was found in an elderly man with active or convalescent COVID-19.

The CDR3 DNA reads as TGCGCCAGCAGCCAAGTTTACGGACAGGCTAACTATGGCTACACCTTC. This translates into CASSQVYGQANYGYTF. The chain carries TRBV4-1 and TRBJ1-2; 7 bases align to TRBD1. The CDR3 length is 16 residues. V was clipped by 1 base and J by 0 bases; unmatched bases: 5. Germline V gene sequence: CDR1 MGHRA, CDR2 YSYEKL.